Here is one T cell receptor beta chain with its context. These data originate in a study of blood T cell repertoires in COVID-19. In germline, CDR1 is SNHLY, CDR2 FYNNEI. This CDR3 contains 15 residues. Trimming took off 5 bases at V and 7 bases at J, with 20 bases between the two ends. Followed over time, Seattle patients had been enrolled while infection was active. As handled by the study authors: The assay estimated nucleated cells by amplifying reference gene primers. The table came from immunoSEQ multiplex PCR; TCRdb's copy has only in-frame clones and leaves some out. V and J calls and clone size come straight from that table; D and trimming were deduced from the DNA. The sample holds 300,000 to 450,000 clones, about 89% seen once.

The sequence came from an older woman with COVID-19, enrolled during active disease. J is TRBJ1-2 and V is TRBV2; D is perhaps TRBD1 (5 bases). The source material was peripheral blood. The CDR3 region has the DNA TGTGCCAGCAGTAGTACGGGTGGGGGGGTCGTTGGCTACACCTTC. Translated, it gives CASSSTGGGVVGYTF.